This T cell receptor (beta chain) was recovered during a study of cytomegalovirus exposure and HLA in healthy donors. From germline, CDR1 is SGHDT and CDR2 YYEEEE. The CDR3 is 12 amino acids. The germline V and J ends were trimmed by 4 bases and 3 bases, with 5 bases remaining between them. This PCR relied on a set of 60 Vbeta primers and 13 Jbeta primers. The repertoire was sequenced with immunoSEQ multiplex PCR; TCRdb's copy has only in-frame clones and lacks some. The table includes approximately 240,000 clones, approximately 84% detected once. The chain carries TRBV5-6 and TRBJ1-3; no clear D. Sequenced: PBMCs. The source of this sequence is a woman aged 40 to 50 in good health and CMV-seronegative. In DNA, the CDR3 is TGTGCCAGCAGCAGAGTTGGAAACACCATATATTTT. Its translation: CASSRVGNTIYF. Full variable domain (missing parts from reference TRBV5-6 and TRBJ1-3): DAGVTQSPTHLIKTRGQQVTLRCSPKSGHDTVSWYQQALGQGPQFIFQYYEEEERQRGNFPDRFSGHQFPNYSSELNVNALLLGDSALYLCASSRVGNTIYFGEGSWLTVV.